This T cell receptor beta chain is drawn from a study of radiotherapy plus CTLA-4 blockade in lung cancer (dated by TCRdb to the late 2010s). For the study in its entirety: Objective responses were observed in roughly a sixth of enrolled patients, and disease control was achieved in about 32%.

Worth noting for this clone: Which antigen it targets is not known. The record has no base qualities; no much larger clone is one base away.

Paper-wide results and their limitations: TCR clones derived from tumors expanded in peripheral blood after treatment with radiotherapy and ipilimumab. Increased serum interferon-beta after radiation, together with early dynamic changes in blood T cell clones, were reported to be the strongest predictors of response.

The library relied on the immunoSEQ multiplex PCR assay. The clones in this table, taken by TCRdb from immuneACCESS, are in-frame only. Not every clone is retained; where verified, under half of the shortfall comes from an unresolved V gene, and the cause of the rest is unknown. The sample includes 95,000 to 150,000 clones, with around 89% observed a single time. Of the sample, just under 7% falls within the top ten clones. The CDR3 numbers 13 residues from cysteine through phenylalanine. Solely the CDR3 DNA is kept, with 39 bases framed from the first base. At the junction V is shortened by 4 bases and J by 5 bases, with 11 bases in between. Via the germline V gene, CDR1 is MNHNS and CDR2 SASEGT. Focal radiation therapy combined with CTLA-4 blockade (ipilimumab) was tested in patients with chemo-refractory metastatic non-small-cell lung cancer.

Recombination linked TRBV6-1 to TRBJ1-1; D gene: possibly TRBD1, on 5 matching bases. The material was peripheral blood, obtained from a patient treated with radiotherapy plus ipilimumab. The sequence was collected from a human donor with non-small cell lung cancer that progressed on radiotherapy plus ipilimumab. The DNA is TGTGCCAGCAGTGGTGGGGGGGGGACTGAAGCTTTCTTT. Its coded protein is CASSGGGGTEAFF.